The T cell receptor (delta chain) under discussion was sequenced for a study of gammadelta T cells in human blood. TCRdb re-called the RT-PCR reads using CATT. The sample has more than 950 delta-chain clones; less than 9% are singletons. CDR3 length equals 22 residues. Sequenced: non-Vgamma9Vdelta2 gamma-delta T cells from adult blood. The TCR was taken from a human donor. No V gene call is available, although the J gene is TRDJ1; TRDD3, the table's D call, lacks a check against the DNA. CDR3: CSVGPTRYWGIDPLPYTDKLIF. The CDR3 DNA reads as TGTTCGGTAGGTCCTACGAGGTACTGGGGGATCGACCCGCTCCCTTACACCGATAAACTCATCTTT.